This entry lists 5 T cell receptor beta chains sequenced from one sample in a study of CD4+ T cells in melanoma. Using immunoSEQ multiplex PCR, the repertoire was profiled, and TCRdb retains in-frame clones only, with some absent. The sample records roughly 140,000 clones, 92% being singletons. These receptors were obtained from a human donor with melanoma.

The gene calls are TRBV6-6 and TRBJ2-5; D uncertain. The germline V and J ends were trimmed by 8 bases and 1 base, with 8 bases remaining between them. Germline assignment: CDR1 MNHNY and CDR2 SVGAGI (reference sequence). This CDR3 is built from 12 residues. CDR3 loop: CASAYTQETQYF. The CDR3 DNA is TGTGCCAGCGCGTACACCCAAGAGACCCAGTACTTC.

This clone showed up just a few times. The chain joins TRBV6-1 to TRBJ2-1; D is ambiguous. This CDR3 spans 11 amino acids. The V end lost 6 bases, the J end lost 5 bases, and 5 bases lay between the germline ends. Germline CDR1 and CDR2: MNHNS and SASEGT. The chain's CDR3 is CASRENNEQFF. The CDR3 bases are TGTGCCAGCAGGGAAAACAATGAGCAGTTCTTC.

Only a few counts were recorded for this clone. J is TRBJ2-7 and V is TRBV19; TRBD2 aligns across 7 bases. V shed 4 bases, J shed 0 bases, and the junction held 3 bases outside the gene matches. Germline loops: CDR1 LNHDA, CDR2 SQIVND (reference sequence). This CDR3 comprises 14 residues. This CDR3 is CASSTIAGSYEQYF. The DNA of the CDR3 is TGTGCCAGTAGTACCATAGCGGGCTCCTACGAGCAGTACTTC.

The rearrangement joins TRBV9 to TRBJ1-6; D remains unclear. CDR1 and CDR2 from the germline V gene are SGDLS and YYNGEE. Trimming removed 3 bases at V and 10 bases at J, with 14 bases between. The CDR3 has 14 amino acids. This CDR3 reads CASSADGINSPLHF. The CDR3 nucleotides are TGTGCCAGCAGCGCCGATGGAATAAACTCACCCCTCCACTTT.

CDR3 bases: TGTGCCAGCAGCTCCCCCGGGACAGGAAATGAAAAACTGTTTTTT. As protein: CASSSPGTGNEKLFF. The chain combines TRBV7-9 with TRBJ1-4; 8 nucleotides line up with TRBD1. The J segment lost 5 bases and the V segment lost 4 bases, leaving 6 bases of the junction unmatched. CDR3 length: 15 residues. In germline, CDR1 is SEHNR, CDR2 FQNEAQ (reference sequence).